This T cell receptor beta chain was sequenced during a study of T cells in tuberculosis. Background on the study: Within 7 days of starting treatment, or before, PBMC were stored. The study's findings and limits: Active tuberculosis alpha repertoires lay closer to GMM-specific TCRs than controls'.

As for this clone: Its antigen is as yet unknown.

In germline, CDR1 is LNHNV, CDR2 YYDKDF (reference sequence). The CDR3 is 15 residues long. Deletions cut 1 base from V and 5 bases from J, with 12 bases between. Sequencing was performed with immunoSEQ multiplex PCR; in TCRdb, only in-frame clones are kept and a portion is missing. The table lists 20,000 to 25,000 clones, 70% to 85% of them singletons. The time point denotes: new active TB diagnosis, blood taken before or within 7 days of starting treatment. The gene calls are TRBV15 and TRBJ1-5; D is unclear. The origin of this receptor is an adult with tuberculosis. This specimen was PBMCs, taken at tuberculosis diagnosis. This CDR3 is CATSRVLSGDQPQHF. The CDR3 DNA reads TGTGCCACCAGCAGAGTACTGTCGGGTGATCAGCCCCAGCATTTT.